This paragraph reports one T cell receptor beta chain. Its antigen is undetermined. The entry originates in a study of a mutant IDH1 vaccine in newly diagnosed glioma. Turning to the study itself: Vaccinations were initiated 4-6 weeks following radiotherapy alone, or were given together with temozolomide cycles.

Trimming cost V 5 bases and J 2 bases, with 8 bases left between them. Per the germline V gene, CDR1 is MNHEY and CDR2 is SVGAGI. This CDR3 has 13 amino acids. Some clones are missing from TCRdb's copy, which holds only in-frame ones; the method was immunoSEQ multiplex PCR. Altogether tens of thousands of clones are present, about 84% being singletons, with the ten largest covering around 5.9%. Time point in this sample: week 5, during vaccination. Each vaccine dose was 300 ug of mutant IDH1 20-mer peptide, with topical imiquimod. The chain uses TRBV6-5 and TRBJ2-3; no reliable D call. This TCR was sampled from a man aged 40-49 years with glioma. Sequenced material: PBMCs, taken from a glioma patient whose treatment included an IDH1 peptide vaccine. In nucleotides, the CDR3 is TGTGCCAGCAGTCGCTATCCCACAGATACGCAGTATTTT. Translated, it gives CASSRYPTDTQYF.